This TCR beta chain is drawn from a study of T-cell memory formation after mild COVID-19. Study at large: TCR clusters showed largely donor specificity.

Germline assignment: CDR1 SGHRS and CDR2 YFSETQ. This CDR3 contains 12 residues. The ends were cut back, 7 bases at V and 1 base at J, with 8 bases in the middle. In TCRdb, the 5' RACE reads were re-called with MiXCR into one record per CDR3 protein. Here the sample spans about 360,000 distinct CDR3 sequences, around 14% being singletons. This clonotype was counted only a few times. Its antigen is undetermined. Study results and limitations: Day 15 to 85 contracting clones showed balanced CD4/CD8; day 15 to 37 expanders favored CD4+. Whether second-wave clones peaking at day 37 were SARS-CoV-2 specific went unconfirmed.

The V and J genes are TRBV5-1 and TRBJ1-1; D might be TRBD1 (6 bases). The sequenced material came from PBMCs or a T cell subset sorted from them (not recorded which). The receptor was isolated from a man between 18 and 35 years old who had mild COVID-19 (a few samples of this study predate the infection). Cell type and time point are not known. Here the CDR3 DNA reads TGCGCCAGCGGGACACCGAACACTGAAGCTTTCTTT. Translating it yields CASGTPNTEAFF.